This T cell receptor (beta chain) emerged from a study of CD8 T cells in Susac syndrome (dated by TCRdb to the late 2010s). In terms of the full investigation: The study used repertoire sequencing to test whether antigen drove CD8+ T cell activation and differentiation in Susac syndrome. Study-wide findings and limitations: The TCR sequencing and HLA analysis was acknowledged to have included a relatively small number of individuals.

Peripheral blood CD8+ and CD4+ T cells from healthy donors, Susac syndrome patients and multiple sclerosis patients were profiled using high-throughput TCR beta sequencing. Healthy donors were included as age- and sex-matched controls. Bulk CD8+ and CD4+ T cells were purified by magnetic negative isolation, whereas CD8+ TEMRA cells were enriched by FACS. Blood was collected in EDTA tubes and processed within 24 hours, with PBMCs isolated through density gradient centrifugation. PBMCs intended for TCR sequencing were cryopreserved in liquid nitrogen and were subsequently thawed in a 37 degrees C water bath. The sorted or isolated CD4+, CD8+ and CD8+ TEMRA cells reached a purity of at least 90%. RNA was extracted using the RNeasy kit, and about 0.5 to 1 ug of the RNA was reverse transcribed with random hexamers. The immunoSEQ multiplex PCR assay, covering 54 Vbeta and 13 Jbeta segments, was used to amplify TCR beta CDR3 regions. PCR amplification bias was corrected using a synthetic template baseline for primer optimization and computational correction. Per the authors' processing: Only productive sequences were kept, with reads annotated to V, D and J genes according to IMGT and analyzed in immunoSEQ Analyzer. Clonality was calculated as one minus the Shannon entropy normalized by log2 of the number of productive unique sequences. For each patient and control, public and private clones were evaluated among the 100 most prevalent clones. Clones were defined as Susac-specific if absent from the healthy and MS cohorts, from 1052 published viral clones and from other ImmuneACCESS disease sequences. Clones were called with MiXCR by TCRdb after fastp trimmed the public reads at Q25, and only in-frame beta chains were retained. Duplicate CDR3 protein sequences are folded into a single record with the most common DNA and genes. TCRdb's processing, not the authors' own work, is the source of the V and J calls. Counted in this sample were some 190,000 distinct CDR3 sequences; roughly 94% of them appeared once. The ten largest clones capture 0.1% of the sample.

A word on this clonotype: Its antigen remains undetermined. Base qualities are missing; no much larger clone stands one base away.

Counted from cysteine to phenylalanine, this CDR3 has 16 amino acids. Of the read, only the CDR3 DNA is kept; its 48 bases are in frame from base 1. From a lookup of the germline V gene (reference sequence), CDR1 and CDR2 are SEHNR and FQNEAQ. Trimming takes 4 bases off V and 9 bases off J; junction bases not matched to a gene: 15. The sequence came from a human donor in good health. The specimen was CD4+ T cells from PBMCs. The chain is encoded by TRBV7-9 joined to TRBJ2-1; 7 of the junction bases match TRBD2. The CDR3 here reads CASSSPREGLIGEQFF. The sequence in DNA is TGTGCCAGCAGCTCGCCCAGGGAGGGTCTTATAGGTGAGCAGTTCTTC.